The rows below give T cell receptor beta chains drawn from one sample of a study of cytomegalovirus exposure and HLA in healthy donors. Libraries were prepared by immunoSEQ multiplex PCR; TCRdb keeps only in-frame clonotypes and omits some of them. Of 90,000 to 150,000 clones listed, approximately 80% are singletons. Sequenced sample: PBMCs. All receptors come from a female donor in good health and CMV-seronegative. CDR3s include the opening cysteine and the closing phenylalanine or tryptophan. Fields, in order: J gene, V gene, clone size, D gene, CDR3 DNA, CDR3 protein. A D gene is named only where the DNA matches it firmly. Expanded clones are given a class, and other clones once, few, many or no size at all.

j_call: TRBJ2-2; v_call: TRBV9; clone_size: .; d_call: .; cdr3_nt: TGTGCCAGCAGCGCCGAGGGTGGGGAGCTGTTTTTT; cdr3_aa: CASSAEGGELFF
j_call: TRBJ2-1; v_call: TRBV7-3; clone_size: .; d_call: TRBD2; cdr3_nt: TGTGCCAGCAGCCTAGCGGGGGGCTACAATGAGCAGTTCTTC; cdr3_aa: CASSLAGGYNEQFF
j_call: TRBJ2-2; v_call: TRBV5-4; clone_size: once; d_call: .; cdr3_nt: TGTGCCAGCAGCTTGGGTGGGGGGGCCTTTGTAACCACCGGGGAGCTGTTTTTT; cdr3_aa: CASSLGGGAFVTTGELFF
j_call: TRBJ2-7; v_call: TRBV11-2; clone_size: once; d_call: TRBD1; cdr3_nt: TGTGCCAGCAGCGGATACGGTAGACAGGGGAAGGCCTACGAGCAGTACTTC; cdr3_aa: CASSGYGRQGKAYEQYF
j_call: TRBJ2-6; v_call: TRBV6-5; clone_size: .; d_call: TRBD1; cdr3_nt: TGTGCCAGCAGTTACTCGACAGGGGGGGCCAACGTCCTGACTTTC; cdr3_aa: CASSYSTGGANVLTF
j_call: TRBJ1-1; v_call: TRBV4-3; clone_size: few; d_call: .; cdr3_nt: TGCGCCAGCAGCCAAGACCCCGCCAGGGCTGAAGCTTTCTTT; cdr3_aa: CASSQDPARAEAFF
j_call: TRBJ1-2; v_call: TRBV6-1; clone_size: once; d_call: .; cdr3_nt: TGTGCCAGCAGTGACCACACAGGGCCACCTAAGAGCTACACCTTC; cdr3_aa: CASSDHTGPPKSYTF
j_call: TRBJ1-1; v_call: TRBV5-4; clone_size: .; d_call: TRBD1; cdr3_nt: TGTGCCAGCAGCTCATCGACAGGGCGAGGATTGAACACTGAAGCTTTCTTT; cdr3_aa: CASSSSTGRGLNTEAFF
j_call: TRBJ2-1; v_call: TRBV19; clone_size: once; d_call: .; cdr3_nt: TGTGCCAGTAGTATTTTCGGCGGGGAGCAGTTCTTC; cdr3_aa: CASSIFGGEQFF
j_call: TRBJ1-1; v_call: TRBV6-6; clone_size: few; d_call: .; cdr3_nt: TGTGCCAGCACCCCCGGGAGGGGGACCCTTGAAGCTTTCTTT; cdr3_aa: CASTPGRGTLEAFF
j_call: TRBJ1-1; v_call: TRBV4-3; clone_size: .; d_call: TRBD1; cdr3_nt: TGCGCCAGCAGCCAAGACGGACAGGGGAATACTGAAGCTTTCTTT; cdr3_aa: CASSQDGQGNTEAFF
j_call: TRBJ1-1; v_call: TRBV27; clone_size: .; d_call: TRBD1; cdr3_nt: TGTGCCAGCAGTCCCCGGGACAGAGAAGCTTTCTTT; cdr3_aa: CASSPRDREAFF
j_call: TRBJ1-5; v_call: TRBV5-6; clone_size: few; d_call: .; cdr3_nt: TGTGCCAGCAGCTTCGGTGGCAGGGCTGGTCAGCCCCAGCATTTT; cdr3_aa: CASSFGGRAGQPQHF
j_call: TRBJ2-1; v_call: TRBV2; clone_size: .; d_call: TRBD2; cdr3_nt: TGTGCCAGCAGTGATCGAGGACTAGCTATAGGTAATGAGCAGTTCTTC; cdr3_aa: CASSDRGLAIGNEQFF
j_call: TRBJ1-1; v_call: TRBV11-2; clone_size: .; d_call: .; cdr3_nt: TGTGCCAGCAGATCATACACTGAAGCTTTCTTT; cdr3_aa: CASRSYTEAFF
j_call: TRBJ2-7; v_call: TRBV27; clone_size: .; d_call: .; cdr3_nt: TGTGCCAGCGGCCCAAATGACAACTCCTACGAGCAGTACTTC; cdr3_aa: CASGPNDNSYEQYF
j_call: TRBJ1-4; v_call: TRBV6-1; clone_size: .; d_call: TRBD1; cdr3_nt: TGTGCCAGCAACCGGGACAGGGGAACTGAAAAACTGTTTTTT; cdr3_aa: CASNRDRGTEKLFF
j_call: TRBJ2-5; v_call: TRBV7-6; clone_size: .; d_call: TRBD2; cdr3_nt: TGTGCCAGCAGCTCAAGCGGGGCCTTGGGAGAGCAGTACTTC; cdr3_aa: CASSSSGALGEQYF
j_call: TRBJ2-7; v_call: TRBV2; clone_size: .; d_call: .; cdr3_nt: TGTGCCAGCAGTGTCAACTACGGCTACGAGCAGTACTTC; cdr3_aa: CASSVNYGYEQYF
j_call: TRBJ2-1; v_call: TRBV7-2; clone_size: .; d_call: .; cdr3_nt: TGTGCCAGCAGCTTAGACCGGGGTGCGTACAATGAGCAGTTCTTC; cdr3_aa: CASSLDRGAYNEQFF
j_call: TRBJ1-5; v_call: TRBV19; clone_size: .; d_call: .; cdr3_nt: TGTGCCAGTAGTATATTGGCTCCGGGGAGCAATCAGCCCCAGCATTTT; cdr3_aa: CASSILAPGSNQPQHF
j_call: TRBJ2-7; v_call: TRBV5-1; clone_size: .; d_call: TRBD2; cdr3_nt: TGCGCCAGCAGCTTGGAACTAGCGGGGGGGCTAGGCTACGAGCAGTACTTC; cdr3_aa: CASSLELAGGLGYEQYF
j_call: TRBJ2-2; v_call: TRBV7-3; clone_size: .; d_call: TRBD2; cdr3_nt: TGTGCCAGCAGCCCGGTACTAGCGGGGGGGAACACCGGGGAGCTGTTTTTT; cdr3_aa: CASSPVLAGGNTGELFF
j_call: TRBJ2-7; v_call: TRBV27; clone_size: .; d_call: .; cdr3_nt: TGTGCCAGCAGTTTACTTCAGGGGACCTACGAGCAGTACTTC; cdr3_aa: CASSLLQGTYEQYF
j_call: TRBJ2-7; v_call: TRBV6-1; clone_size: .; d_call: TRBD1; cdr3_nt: TGTGCCAGCACCCCGACAGGGGGCGCAGATTACGAGCAGTACTTC; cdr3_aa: CASTPTGGADYEQYF
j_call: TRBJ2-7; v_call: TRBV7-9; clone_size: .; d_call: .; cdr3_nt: TGTGCCAGCAGCCCTAGCTCCTACGAGCAGTACTTC; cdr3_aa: CASSPSSYEQYF
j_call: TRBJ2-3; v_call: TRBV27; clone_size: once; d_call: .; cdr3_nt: TGTGCCAGCAGCAAAGGGGGACCAGCAGATACGCAGTATTTT; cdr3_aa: CASSKGGPADTQYF
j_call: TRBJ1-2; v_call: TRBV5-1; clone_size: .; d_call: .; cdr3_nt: TGCGCCAGCAGCTCCGACAGGCTAGGCTACACCTTC; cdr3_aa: CASSSDRLGYTF
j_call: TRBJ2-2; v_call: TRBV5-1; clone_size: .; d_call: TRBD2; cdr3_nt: TGCGCCAGCAGCAGGGGACTAGCGGGGGAGATGAACACCGGGGAGCTGTTTTTT; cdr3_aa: CASSRGLAGEMNTGELFF
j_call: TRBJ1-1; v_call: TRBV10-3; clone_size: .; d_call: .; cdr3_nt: TGTGCCACTACGGGGAGATCAGGGGTAAGGACTGAAGCTTTCTTT; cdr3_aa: CATTGRSGVRTEAFF
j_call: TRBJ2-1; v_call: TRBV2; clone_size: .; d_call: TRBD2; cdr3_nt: TGTGCCAGCAGTGAAGCGTCCCATAGCGGGGCGCACCTCAATGAGCAGTTCTTC; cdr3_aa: CASSEASHSGAHLNEQFF
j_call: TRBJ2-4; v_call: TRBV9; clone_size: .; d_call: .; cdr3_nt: TGTGCCAGCAGCGTGGGCCCTGGTGGGGGGTTAAACATTCAGTACTTC; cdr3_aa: CASSVGPGGGLNIQYF
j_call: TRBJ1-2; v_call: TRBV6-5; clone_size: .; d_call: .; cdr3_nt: TGTGCCAGCACGGGTTTAGACCTCAACTATGGCTACACCTTC; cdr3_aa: CASTGLDLNYGYTF
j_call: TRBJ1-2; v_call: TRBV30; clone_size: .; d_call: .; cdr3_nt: TGTGCCTGGAGTCGGGATGAGAACTATGGCTACACCTTC; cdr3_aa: CAWSRDENYGYTF
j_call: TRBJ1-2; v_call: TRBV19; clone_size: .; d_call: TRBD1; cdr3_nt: TGTGCCAGTAGGTATGGGGGACAGCTCGGCGGCTACACCTTC; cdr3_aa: CASRYGGQLGGYTF
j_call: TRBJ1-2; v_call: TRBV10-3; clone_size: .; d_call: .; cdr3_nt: TGTGCCAACAGAGCGGGGGCGCGTTATGGCTACACCTTC; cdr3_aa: CANRAGARYGYTF
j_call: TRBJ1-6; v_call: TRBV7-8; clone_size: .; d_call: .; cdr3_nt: TGTGCCAGCAGAACAGGGTCCAGCTCCTATAATTCACCCCTCCACTTT; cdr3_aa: CASRTGSSSYNSPLHF
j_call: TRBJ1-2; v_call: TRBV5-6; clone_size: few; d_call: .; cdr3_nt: TGTGCCAGCAGAAGTGGGATTTCAGGGTTAGTTGGCTACACCTTC; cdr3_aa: CASRSGISGLVGYTF
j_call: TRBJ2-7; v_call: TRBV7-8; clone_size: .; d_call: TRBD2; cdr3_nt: TGTGCCAGCAGTACCAAGGGCGGCGGGGGGGCTTACGAGCAGTACTTC; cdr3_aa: CASSTKGGGGAYEQYF
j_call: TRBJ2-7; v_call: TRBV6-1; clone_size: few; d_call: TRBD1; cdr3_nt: TGTGCCAGCAGTGAAATAACGGGGACAGGGGGTTTCGGGCAGTACTTC; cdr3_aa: CASSEITGTGGFGQYF
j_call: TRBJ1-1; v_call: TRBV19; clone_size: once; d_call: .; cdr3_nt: TGTGCCAGTAGTATAGGCGGGGCGCGGAACACTGAAGCTTTCTTT; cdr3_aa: CASSIGGARNTEAFF